These T cell receptor beta chains were read from a single sample in a study of blood T cells in healthy people across ages. TCRdb redid the calling of the 5' RACE reads with MiXCR, one entry per CDR3 protein. The top ten clones hold about 19% of a sample with 850,000 to 1,300,000 distinct CDR3 sequences, around 43% of them seen once. The sequencing sample was made of blood. These receptors were obtained from a woman aged 55-69 years in good health. The CDR3 runs from the conserved cysteine through the conserved F or W. Fields, in order: CDR3 length, V gene, J gene, D gene, clone size, CDR3 protein, CDR3 DNA. D genes are given only for firm matches. The size entry is marked missing in some rows and otherwise reads once, few, many or a size class.

length: 15; V: TRBV5-1; J: TRBJ2-4; D: -; size: -; CDR3: CASSLGTGTKNIQYF; DNA: TGCGCCAGCAGCTTGGGAACAGGGACGAAAAACATTCAGTACTTC
length: 15; V: TRBV27; J: TRBJ1-2; D: -; size: -; CDR3: CAGSLLVGGRGGYTF; DNA: TGTGCCGGCAGTCTACTAGTTGGGGGGCGCGGGGGCTACACCTTC
length: 15; V: TRBV7-6; J: TRBJ2-7; D: TRBD2; size: -; CDR3: CASSRGAGPTYEQYF; DNA: TGTGCCAGCAGCAGGGGAGCGGGACCAACCTACGAGCAGTACTTC
length: 16; V: TRBV7-9; J: TRBJ2-7; D: TRBD2; size: once; CDR3: CASSSPTSGSSYEQYF; DNA: TGTGCCAGCAGCTCCCCCACTAGCGGGAGTTCCTACGAGCAGTACTTC
length: 15; V: TRBV6-5; J: TRBJ2-7; D: -; size: -; CDR3: CASSSAGTASYEQYF; DNA: TGTGCCAGCAGTTCCGCCGGGACGGCCTCCTACGAGCAGTACTTC
length: 17; V: TRBV13; J: TRBJ2-1; D: -; size: -; CDR3: CASSTLGSGFKGNEQFF; DNA: TGTGCCAGCAGCACCCTAGGTAGCGGCTTTAAGGGGAATGAGCAGTTCTTC
length: 13; V: TRBV5-5; J: TRBJ2-7; D: -; size: once; CDR3: CARDGTETYEQYF; DNA: TGCGCCAGAGACGGGACCGAGACCTACGAGCAGTACTTC
length: 17; V: TRBV7-8; J: TRBJ1-5; D: -; size: -; CDR3: CASSASDFVVGNQPQHF; DNA: TGTGCCAGCAGCGCTTCGGACTTCGTCGTTGGCAATCAGCCCCAGCATTTT
length: 16; V: TRBV29-1; J: TRBJ1-1; D: TRBD1; size: -; CDR3: CSAIRTGSSVNTEAFF; DNA: TGCAGCGCCATACGGACAGGGTCTTCTGTGAACACTGAAGCTTTCTTT
length: 15; V: TRBV15; J: TRBJ2-5; D: -; size: -; CDR3: CATSSASPGLETQYF; DNA: TGTGCCACCAGCAGCGCGTCTCCGGGTTTAGAGACCCAGTACTTC
length: 15; V: TRBV4-1; J: TRBJ2-1; D: TRBD1; size: -; CDR3: CASRNPGQGAYEQFF; DNA: TGCGCCAGCAGAAACCCGGGACAGGGGGCTTATGAGCAGTTCTTC
length: 15; V: TRBV4-1; J: TRBJ2-5; D: TRBD2; size: few; CDR3: CASSPGLAGTETQYF; DNA: TGCGCCAGCAGCCCCGGACTAGCGGGAACGGAGACCCAGTACTTC
length: 14; V: TRBV5-1; J: TRBJ1-1; D: -; size: -; CDR3: CASSLALMNTEAFF; DNA: TGCGCCAGCAGCTTGGCCCTTATGAACACTGAAGCTTTCTTT
length: 15; V: TRBV27; J: TRBJ1-4; D: -; size: few; CDR3: CASSAGATTNEKLFF; DNA: TGTGCCAGCAGCGCGGGGGCCACAACTAATGAGAAACTGTTTTTT
length: 15; V: TRBV5-6; J: TRBJ2-7; D: -; size: -; CDR3: CASSLEAGRVAEQYF; DNA: TGTGCCAGCAGCTTGGAGGCAGGAAGGGTCGCTGAGCAGTACTTC
length: 15; V: TRBV3-1; J: TRBJ1-6; D: -; size: -; CDR3: CASGNTGRQNSPLHF; DNA: TGTGCCAGCGGAAATACCGGGCGTCAAAATTCACCCCTCCACTTT
length: 14; V: TRBV27; J: TRBJ1-2; D: TRBD1; size: few; CDR3: CASRTRGGQVGYTF; DNA: TGTGCCAGCAGGACTCGGGGGGGACAGGTTGGCTACACCTTC
length: 12; V: TRBV30; J: TRBJ2-7; D: -; size: few; CDR3: CAWSVVGREQYF; DNA: TGTGCCTGGAGTGTAGTAGGGAGAGAGCAGTACTTC
length: 15; V: TRBV6-6; J: TRBJ2-7; D: -; size: -; CDR3: CASSNPGRISYEQYF; DNA: TGTGCCAGCAGTAACCCGGGACGTATCTCCTACGAGCAGTACTTC
length: 14; V: TRBV9; J: TRBJ2-7; D: TRBD2; size: many; CDR3: CASSVGAGAYEQYF; DNA: TGTGCCAGCAGCGTAGGAGCGGGAGCCTACGAGCAGTACTTC
length: 18; V: TRBV7-8; J: TRBJ2-3; D: TRBD2; size: few; CDR3: CASSSPTLAGGGTDTQYF; DNA: TGTGCCAGCAGCTCCCCGACCTTAGCGGGAGGGGGCACAGATACGCAGTATTTT
length: 14; V: TRBV29-1; J: TRBJ2-3; D: -; size: -; CDR3: CSVGGTSLGNTQYF; DNA: TGCAGCGTTGGAGGCACGAGCCTAGGGAATACGCAGTATTTT
length: 15; V: TRBV6-2/TRBV6-3; J: TRBJ2-1; D: -; size: -; CDR3: CASSYEAGLKNEQFF; DNA: TGTGCCAGCAGTTACGAGGCGGGATTGAAAAATGAGCAGTTCTTC
length: 14; V: TRBV20-1; J: TRBJ2-7; D: TRBD1; size: -; CDR3: CSAKGRGFSYEQYF; DNA: TGCAGTGCTAAGGGCAGGGGGTTTTCCTACGAGCAGTACTTC
length: 12; V: TRBV10-3; J: TRBJ2-1; D: -; size: -; CDR3: CAIRSEYNEQFF; DNA: TGTGCCATCAGAAGCGAGTACAATGAGCAGTTCTTC
length: 15; V: TRBV6-6; J: TRBJ2-4; D: -; size: -; CDR3: CASSHQGGAKNIQYF; DNA: TGTGCCAGCAGTCATCAGGGTGGCGCCAAAAACATTCAGTACTTC
length: 20; V: TRBV29-1; J: TRBJ2-3; D: TRBD1; size: -; CDR3: CSVEADLPFRQGSSTDTQYF; DNA: TGCAGCGTTGAAGCCGACCTACCCTTTAGACAGGGCTCTAGCACAGATACGCAGTATTTT
length: 15; V: TRBV20-1; J: TRBJ2-7; D: TRBD2; size: -; CDR3: CSAEGGLAGVDEQYF; DNA: TGCAGTGCTGAGGGGGGACTAGCGGGAGTGGACGAGCAGTACTTC
length: 13; V: TRBV28; J: TRBJ1-2; D: -; size: -; CDR3: CASRTGTIYGYTF; DNA: TGTGCCAGCAGGACCGGGACGATCTATGGCTACACCTTC
length: 18; V: TRBV4-2; J: TRBJ2-3; D: TRBD1; size: few; CDR3: CASSQGRTGPSSTDTQYF; DNA: TGTGCCAGCAGCCAAGGTCGGACAGGGCCATCTAGCACAGATACGCAGTATTTT
length: 15; V: TRBV4-2; J: TRBJ2-5; D: TRBD2; size: many; CDR3: CASSQERTSTQTQYF; DNA: TGTGCCAGCAGCCAAGAAAGGACTAGCACCCAGACCCAGTACTTC
length: 15; V: TRBV18; J: TRBJ2-5; D: -; size: few; CDR3: CASSPGRGTQETQYF; DNA: TGTGCCAGCTCACCAGGGAGGGGGACACAAGAGACCCAGTACTTC
length: 14; V: TRBV5-1; J: TRBJ2-7; D: -; size: -; CDR3: CASSYGTALGEQYF; DNA: TGCGCCAGCAGCTACGGGACCGCGTTGGGCGAGCAGTACTTC
length: 15; V: TRBV6-1; J: TRBJ2-7; D: -; size: -; CDR3: CASSEAPSLGYEQYF; DNA: TGTGCCAGCAGTGAAGCGCCTAGTTTGGGCTACGAGCAGTACTTC
length: 17; V: TRBV24-1; J: TRBJ2-1; D: TRBD2; size: -; CDR3: CATSGGLALGGIDEQFF; DNA: TGTGCCACCAGTGGGGGACTAGCGTTAGGGGGGATCGATGAGCAGTTCTTC
length: 21; V: TRBV11-2; J: TRBJ2-6; D: TRBD1; size: -; CDR3: CASSLGIVGRTGGSGGNVLTF; DNA: TGTGCCAGCAGCTTAGGAATAGTAGGGAGGACAGGGGGTTCTGGGGGCAACGTCCTGACTTTC
length: 12; V: TRBV5-5; J: TRBJ2-1; D: TRBD2; size: -; CDR3: CASSSLGGKQFF; DNA: TGTGCCAGCAGCTCCCTGGGGGGGAAGCAGTTCTTC
length: 16; V: TRBV12-3/TRBV12-4; J: TRBJ2-1; D: TRBD2; size: -; CDR3: CASSGTSGIPYNEQFF; DNA: TGTGCCAGCAGTGGGACTAGCGGGATCCCCTACAATGAGCAGTTCTTC
length: 13; V: TRBV7-9; J: TRBJ1-2; D: -; size: -; CDR3: CASFPPANYGYTF; DNA: TGTGCCAGCTTTCCCCCCGCGAACTATGGCTACACCTTC
length: 15; V: TRBV10-3; J: TRBJ1-2; D: TRBD1; size: -; CDR3: CAIGSTGQGGYGYTF; DNA: TGTGCCATCGGGAGCACCGGACAGGGGGGCTATGGCTACACCTTC
length: 12; V: TRBV15; J: TRBJ2-5; D: -; size: many; CDR3: CATSRALETQYF; DNA: TGTGCCACCAGCAGAGCGCTAGAGACCCAGTACTTC
length: 16; V: TRBV20-1; J: TRBJ2-3; D: TRBD2; size: few; CDR3: CSATLVAGGPVNTQYF; DNA: TGCAGTGCCACACTTGTAGCGGGAGGGCCGGTAAATACGCAGTATTTT
length: 18; V: TRBV7-7; J: TRBJ2-2; D: TRBD2; size: -; CDR3: CASSFGPNSGANTGELFF; DNA: TGTGCCAGCAGTTTTGGACCGAATAGCGGGGCGAACACCGGGGAGCTGTTTTTT
length: 14; V: TRBV27; J: TRBJ2-7; D: TRBD1; size: few; CDR3: CASSDGTGFNEQYF; DNA: TGTGCCAGCAGTGACGGGACAGGGTTCAACGAGCAGTACTTC
length: 15; V: TRBV27; J: TRBJ2-4; D: -; size: -; CDR3: CASSLGPNSKNIQYF; DNA: TGTGCCAGCAGTTTAGGACCAAATTCCAAAAACATTCAGTACTTC
length: 14; V: TRBV20-1; J: TRBJ2-7; D: -; size: -; CDR3: CSARAIGFSYEQYF; DNA: TGCAGTGCTAGAGCCATAGGCTTCTCCTACGAGCAGTACTTC
length: 14; V: TRBV20-1; J: TRBJ2-1; D: TRBD1; size: -; CDR3: CSAGDRRSQETQFF; DNA: TGCAGTGCGGGGGACAGGCGGTCCCAAGAGACCCAGTTCTTC
length: 16; V: TRBV11-3; J: TRBJ2-5; D: -; size: -; CDR3: CASSSGVGNDQETQYF; DNA: TGTGCCAGCAGCTCCGGCGTAGGGAATGATCAAGAGACCCAGTACTTC
length: 17; V: TRBV7-9; J: TRBJ2-3; D: TRBD2; size: -; CDR3: CASSPGGSGRATDTQYF; DNA: TGTGCCAGCAGCCCCGGGGGTAGCGGGAGGGCCACAGATACGCAGTATTTT
length: 12; V: TRBV20-1; J: TRBJ2-7; D: -; size: many; CDR3: CSASAEGREQYF; DNA: TGCAGTGCTAGTGCTGAAGGGCGCGAGCAGTACTTC
length: 16; V: TRBV4-1; J: TRBJ2-7; D: TRBD2; size: -; CDR3: CASSQPTSREFHEQYF; DNA: TGCGCCAGCAGCCAACCAACCTCGCGGGAGTTCCACGAGCAGTACTTC